This T cell receptor beta chain was found in a study of blood T cell repertoires in COVID-19. For the study at large: Researchers got acute and convalescent COVID-19 samples from the United States, Italy and Spain. T cells, B-cell-depleted T cells, or PBMCs supplied cDNA or gDNA.

V dropped 4 bases and J dropped 4; count of bases not matched to a gene: 3. There are 13 residues in the CDR3. As originally analysed: Nucleated cell counts were estimated from reference gene primer amplification. Repertoires were generated with immunoSEQ multiplex PCR, while TCRdb's copy carries only in-frame clones and drops some. That table supplies the V and J calls and clone size; D and trimming were determined from the DNA. Of tens of thousands of clones detected, 88% appear once; the ten largest clones hold roughly an eighth. As to this clone: Other DNA sequences within the sample encode an identical CDR3.

The chain recombines TRBV12-3 or TRBV12-4 with TRBJ2-7, with TRBD1 identical over 8 bases. Material for sequencing was peripheral blood. The TCR was taken from a human donor with active COVID-19. The donor label of this sample is uncertain. CDR3 DNA sequence: TGTGCCAGCAGTTCCGACAGGGGTTACGAGCAGTACTTC. It translates to CASSSDRGYEQYF.